This TCR beta chain was recorded in a study of blood T cell repertoires in COVID-19. Study context: COVID-19 samples collected from the United States, Italy and Spain covered acute and convalescent phases. The analysed material was cDNA or gDNA that came from T cells, B-cell-depleted T cells, or PBMCs.

Germline V lookup: CDR1 LNHNV, CDR2 YYDKDF (reference sequence). The CDR3 is 12 amino acids. V was cut by 6 bases and J by 2 bases, with 8 bases left in between. TCRdb's table, derived via immunoSEQ multiplex PCR, lists solely in-frame clones and lacks some. The table has 100,000 or so clones, roughly 92% seen once. The clonotype comes from an older man with acute or convalescent COVID-19. This rearrangement joins TRBV15 to TRBJ2-7, with D hard to call. Material for sequencing was peripheral blood. CDR3 sequence: CATSESAYEQYF. The CDR3 bases are TGTGCCACCAGTGAGAGCGCCTACGAGCAGTACTTC.